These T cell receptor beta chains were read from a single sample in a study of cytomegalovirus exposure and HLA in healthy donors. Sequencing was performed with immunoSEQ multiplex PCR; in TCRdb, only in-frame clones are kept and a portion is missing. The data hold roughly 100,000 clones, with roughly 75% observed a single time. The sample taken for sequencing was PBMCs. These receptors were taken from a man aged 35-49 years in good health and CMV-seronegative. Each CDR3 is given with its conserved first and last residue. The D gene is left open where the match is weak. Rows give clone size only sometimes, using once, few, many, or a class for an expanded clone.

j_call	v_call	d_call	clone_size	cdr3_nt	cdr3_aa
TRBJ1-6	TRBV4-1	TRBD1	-	TGCGCCAGCAGCCAGGACAGGGGGCTAGAGAAGTCACCCCTCCACTTT	CASSQDRGLEKSPLHF
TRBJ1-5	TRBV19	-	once	TGTGCCAGTGAGAGGGGGGGTAGCAATCAGCCCCAGCATTTT	CASERGGSNQPQHF
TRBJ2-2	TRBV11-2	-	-	TGTGCCAGCAGCCCGGACAGAACGAACACCGGGGAGCTGTTTTTT	CASSPDRTNTGELFF
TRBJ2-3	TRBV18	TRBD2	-	TGTGCCAGCTCACCTGGGACTAGCGGTGGCACAGATACGCAGTATTTT	CASSPGTSGGTDTQYF
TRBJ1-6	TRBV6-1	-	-	TGTGCCAGCACTCCGGACCGGGGAGGTAATTCACCCCTCCACTTT	CASTPDRGGNSPLHF
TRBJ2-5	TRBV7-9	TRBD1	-	TGTGCCAGCAGCACGACAGGGGGGCCCCAAGAGACCCAGTACTTC	CASSTTGGPQETQYF
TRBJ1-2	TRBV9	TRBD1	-	TGTGCCAGCAGCGCAAGGACAGGAGCTAACTATGGCTACACCTTC	CASSARTGANYGYTF
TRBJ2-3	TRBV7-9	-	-	TGTGCCAGCAGCTTCGGAGGGGGGGACACAGATACGCAGTATTTT	CASSFGGGDTDTQYF
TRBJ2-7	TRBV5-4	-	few	TGTGCCAGCAGCCCGGCGGGAAGGGCCGGCCACGAGCAGTACTTC	CASSPAGRAGHEQYF
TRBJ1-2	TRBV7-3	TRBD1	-	TGTGCCAGCAGCCCCCTTGCAGGGGGCGGATATGGCTACACCTTC	CASSPLAGGGYGYTF
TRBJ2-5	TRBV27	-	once	TGTGCCAGCAGCCCAATAGCGGTGCAAGAGACCCAGTACTTC	CASSPIAVQETQYF
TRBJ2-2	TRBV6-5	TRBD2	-	TGTGCCAGCAGTAAAAGCGGGGGGGCCGCCGGGGAGCTGTTTTTT	CASSKSGGAAGELFF
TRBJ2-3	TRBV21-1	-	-	TGTGCCAGCTTCCCGGAAGGGCCTAGCGGGGGGGATCACACAGATACGCAGTATTTT	CASFPEGPSGGDHTDTQYF
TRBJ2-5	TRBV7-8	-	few	TGTGCCAGCAGCTCCTCGGGTGTTGGAGCCCAGTACTTC	CASSSSGVGAQYF
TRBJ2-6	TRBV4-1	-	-	TGCGCCAGCAGCCAAGACAGGGTGAGATCTGGGGCCAACGTCCTGACTTTC	CASSQDRVRSGANVLTF
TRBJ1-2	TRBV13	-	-	TGTGCCAGCAGCTTGGGGGCCCCCCAGGATGGCTACACCTTC	CASSLGAPQDGYTF
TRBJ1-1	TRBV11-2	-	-	TGTGCCAGCAGCTCAGACAGGTTTGGTGAAGCTTTCTTT	CASSSDRFGEAFF
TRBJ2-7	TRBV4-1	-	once	TGCGCCAGCAGCCAAGTCCAGGCGGGCGAGCAGTACTTC	CASSQVQAGEQYF
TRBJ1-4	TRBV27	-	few	TGTGCCAGCAGTTTCGGTAATGAAAAACTGTTTTTT	CASSFGNEKLFF
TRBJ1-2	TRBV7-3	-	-	TGTGCCAGCAGCTCTACCGGGGGTATAGTCTATGGCTACACCTTC	CASSSTGGIVYGYTF
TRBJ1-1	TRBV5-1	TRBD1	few	TGCGCCAGCAGCTCGACTCAGGGGGCCACTGAAGCTTTCTTT	CASSSTQGATEAFF
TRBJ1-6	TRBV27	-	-	TGTGCCTGCAAGGGGTTTACCAATTCACCCCTCCACTTT	CACKGFTNSPLHF
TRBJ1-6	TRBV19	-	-	TGTGCCACTAAGAAGAGCTCCTATAATTCACCCCTCCACTTT	CATKKSSYNSPLHF
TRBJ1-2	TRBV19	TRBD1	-	TGTGCCAGTAGTATGGGACAGGGGGCTACCTATGGCTACACCTTC	CASSMGQGATYGYTF
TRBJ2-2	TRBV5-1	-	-	TGCGCCAGCAGCTTGGAGGCAGGGCGAAGACCGTCGGAGCTGTTTTTT	CASSLEAGRRPSELFF
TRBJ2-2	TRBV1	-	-	TGCACCAGCAGCCTGTATACTGCGGGGGACACCGGGGAGCTGTTTTTT	CTSSLYTAGDTGELFF
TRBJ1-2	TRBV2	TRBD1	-	TGTGCCAGCAGTGAAAGGGGACAGGGGAGCGGCTACACCTTC	CASSERGQGSGYTF
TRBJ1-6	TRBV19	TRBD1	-	TGTGCCAGTAGACTCCAGGGGGCCGGTTCACCCCTCCACTTT	CASRLQGAGSPLHF
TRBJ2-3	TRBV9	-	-	TGTGCCAGCAGCGTAGGGCCTGGCACAGATACGCAGTATTTT	CASSVGPGTDTQYF
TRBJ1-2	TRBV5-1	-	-	TGCGCCAGCAGCCTCGCCAATGCGGGAAACTATGGCTACACCTTC	CASSLANAGNYGYTF
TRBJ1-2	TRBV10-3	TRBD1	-	TGTGCCATCAGTGATGGACAGGGAGACTATGGCTACACCTTC	CAISDGQGDYGYTF
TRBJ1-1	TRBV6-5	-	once	TGTGCCAGCAGTTACAGGGGTGCTCTGAACACTGAAGCTTTCTTT	CASSYRGALNTEAFF
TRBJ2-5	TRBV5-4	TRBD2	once	TGTGCCAGCAGCTTGATAGCTTCTAGCGGAGAAGAGACCCAGTACTTC	CASSLIASSGEETQYF
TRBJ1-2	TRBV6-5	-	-	TGTGCCAGCAGACCCCCGACAGTGTGGAAGGGCTACACCTTC	CASRPPTVWKGYTF
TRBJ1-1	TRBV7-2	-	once	TGTGCCAGCAGCTCCAACAGGGTCAACACTGAAGCTTTCTTT	CASSSNRVNTEAFF
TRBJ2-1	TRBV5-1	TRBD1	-	TGCGCCAGCAGCCTGGCCGGACAGGGGGCCTATGAGCAGTTCTTC	CASSLAGQGAYEQFF
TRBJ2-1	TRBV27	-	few	TGTGCCAGTAGAATCCCCCGGGAAAACGGGTACAATGAGCAGTTCTTC	CASRIPRENGYNEQFF
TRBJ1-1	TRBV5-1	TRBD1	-	TGCGCCAGCAGCTTTGAGGGACAGGGGAACACTGAAGCTTTCTTT	CASSFEGQGNTEAFF
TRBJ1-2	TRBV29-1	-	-	TGCAGCGCTCGGACAGCTCGCGTCAACTATGGCTACACCTTC	CSARTARVNYGYTF
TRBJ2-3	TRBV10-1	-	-	TGCGCCAGCAGTCTCACCCTAACTACGACGGATACGCAGTATTTT	CASSLTLTTTDTQYF
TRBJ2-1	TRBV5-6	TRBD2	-	TGTGCCAGCAGCCAACTGGGTCTAGCGGGGAGGGATGAGCAGTTCTTC	CASSQLGLAGRDEQFF
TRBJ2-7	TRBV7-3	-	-	TGTGCCAGCAGCTCCAATCTCGGGGTCGAGCAGTACTTC	CASSSNLGVEQYF
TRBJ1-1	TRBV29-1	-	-	TGCAGCGTTGGTAGACAGTGGAACACTGAAGCTTTCTTT	CSVGRQWNTEAFF
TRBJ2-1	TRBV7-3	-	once	TGTGCCAGCAGCTTAGCGGGGAGGAACAATGAGCAGTTCTTC	CASSLAGRNNEQFF
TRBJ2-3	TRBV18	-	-	TGTGCCAGCTCACCAAGGACAGGAGGGGATACGCAGTATTTT	CASSPRTGGDTQYF
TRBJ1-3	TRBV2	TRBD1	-	TGTGCCAGCGACGGACAGGTCTCTGGAAACACCATATATTTT	CASDGQVSGNTIYF
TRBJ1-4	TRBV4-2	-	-	TGTGCCAGCAGCCAAGACGTCCTGACCCGGGTAACTAATGAAAAACTGTTTTTT	CASSQDVLTRVTNEKLFF
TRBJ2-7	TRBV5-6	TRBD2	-	TGTGCCAGCAGCTTGGAAGTAGGGCTAGCGGGGCGTGGCGAGCAGTACTTC	CASSLEVGLAGRGEQYF
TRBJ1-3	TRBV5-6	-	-	TGTGCCAGCAGCTCGGGGGACGGTCCTGGAAACACCATATATTTT	CASSSGDGPGNTIYF
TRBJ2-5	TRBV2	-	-	TGTGCCAGCAGTGCCCCTAGCGCCCCAGAGACCCAGTACTTC	CASSAPSAPETQYF
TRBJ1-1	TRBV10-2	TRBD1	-	TGCGCCAGCAGAAGAGACAGGGCGAACACTGAAGCTTTCTTT	CASRRDRANTEAFF
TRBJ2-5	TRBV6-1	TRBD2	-	TGTGCCAGCAGTGGGGGGGCGACTAGCGGGGGTGCCCTGGGGTCCCAGTACTTC	CASSGGATSGGALGSQYF
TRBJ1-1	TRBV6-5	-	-	TGTGCCAGCAGTTTGACGACTCAGAACACTGAAGCTTTCTTT	CASSLTTQNTEAFF
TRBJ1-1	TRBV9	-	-	TGTGCCAGCAGCCCTCGACAGTCGTACACTGAAGCTTTCTTT	CASSPRQSYTEAFF
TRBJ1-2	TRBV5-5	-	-	TGTGCCAGCAGCTTGACAGGGCGGAACTATGGCTACACCTTC	CASSLTGRNYGYTF
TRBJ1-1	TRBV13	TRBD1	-	TGTGCCAGCAGCCAGAACAGGGGGCGCCGACTGGGAACTGAAGCTTTCTTT	CASSQNRGRRLGTEAFF
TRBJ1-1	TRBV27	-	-	TGTGCCAGCCGTTCTACCGCAGGGTACACTGAAGCTTTCTTT	CASRSTAGYTEAFF
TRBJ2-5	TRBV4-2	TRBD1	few	TGTGCCAGCAGCCCCGCGGACAGGGACGACGGGACCCAGTACTTC	CASSPADRDDGTQYF
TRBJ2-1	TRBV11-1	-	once	TGTGCCAGCAGCTTCCCTCAGCGAGGCTTAAACCAGGGTGAGCAGTTCTTC	CASSFPQRGLNQGEQFF
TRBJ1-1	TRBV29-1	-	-	TGCAGCGCGGCGGGGGGTCCGAACACTGAAGCTTTCTTT	CSAAGGPNTEAFF